The 2 T cell receptor beta chains in this list originate from one sample, sequenced in a study of shared clonotypes between healthy human individuals. Clones were sequenced by immunoSEQ multiplex PCR, and TCRdb holds only the in-frame ones, with some missing. The sample lists 2 million to 2.5 million clones, approximately 90% seen once, with 0.37% in the top ten. Sequences were obtained from naive CD4+ T cells from PBMCs. Documented subset: CD45RA+ positively selected. These receptor sequences come from a man aged 18 to 29 in good health. Some clones in this sample may be carry-over from other donors' samples.

On this clone: In the same sample, other DNA sequences code for this CDR3. CDR3 nucleotide sequence: TGTGCCAGCAGCTTGAACACCGGGGAGCTGTTTTTT. It is translated as CASSLNTGELFF. This chain uses TRBV28 with TRBJ2-2, with D uncertain. The CDR3 covers 12 residues. Germline CDR1 MDHEN, CDR2 SYDVKM. V shed 6 bases and J shed 1 base, with 3 bases lying between them.

This clone occurred once. The gene calls are TRBV6-1 and TRBJ2-3; D call uncertain. The V gene's germline CDR1 is MNHNS and CDR2 SASEGT. The CDR3 totals 14 residues. Between the trimmed V and J ends, which lost 1 base and 3 bases, there was a span of 8 bases. CDR3 in DNA: TGTGCCAGCAGTGAAGTGGCCGTAACAGATACGCAGTATTTT. It translates to CASSEVAVTDTQYF.